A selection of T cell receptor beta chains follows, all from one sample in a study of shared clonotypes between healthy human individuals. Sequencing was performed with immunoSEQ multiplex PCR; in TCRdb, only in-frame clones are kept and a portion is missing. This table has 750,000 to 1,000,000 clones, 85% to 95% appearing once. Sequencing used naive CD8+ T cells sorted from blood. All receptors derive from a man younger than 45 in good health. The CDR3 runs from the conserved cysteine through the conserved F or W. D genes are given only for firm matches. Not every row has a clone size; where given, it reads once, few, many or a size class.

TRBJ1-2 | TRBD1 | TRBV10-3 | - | CAISETGAGGYTF | TGTGCCATCAGTGAGACAGGGGCTGGCGGCTACACCTTC
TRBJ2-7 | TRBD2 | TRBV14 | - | CASSEFGGRIDYEQYF | TGTGCCAGCAGTGAGTTTGGCGGGAGGATCGACTACGAGCAGTACTTC
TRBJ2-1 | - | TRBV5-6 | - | CASSPREWPYNEQFF | TGTGCCAGCAGCCCCAGGGAGTGGCCCTACAATGAGCAGTTCTTC
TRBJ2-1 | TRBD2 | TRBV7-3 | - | CASSLTLAGVNEQFF | TGTGCCAGCAGCTTAACTCTAGCGGGAGTTAATGAGCAGTTCTTC
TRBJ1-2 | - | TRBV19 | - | CASRPSGYGYTF | TGTGCCAGTAGACCATCAGGTTATGGCTACACCTTC
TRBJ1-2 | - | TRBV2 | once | CASNLEATYGYTF | TGTGCCAGCAATTTAGAAGCGACCTATGGCTACACCTTC
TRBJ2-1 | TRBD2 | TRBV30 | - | CAWSVGAGDNEQFF | TGTGCCTGGAGTGTCGGAGCGGGGGACAATGAGCAGTTCTTC
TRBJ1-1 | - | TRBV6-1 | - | CASGRQVHTEAFF | TGTGCCAGCGGAAGGCAGGTGCACACTGAAGCTTTCTTT
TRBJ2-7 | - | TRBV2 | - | CASSGRFYEQYF | TGTGCCAGCAGTGGTCGTTTCTACGAGCAGTACTTC
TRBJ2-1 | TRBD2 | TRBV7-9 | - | CASSPGLAGVNEQFF | TGTGCCAGCAGCCCTGGACTAGCGGGAGTAAATGAGCAGTTCTTC
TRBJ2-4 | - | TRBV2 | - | CASSDRAPSKNIQYF | TGTGCCAGCAGTGACAGGGCCCCCTCCAAAAACATTCAGTACTTC
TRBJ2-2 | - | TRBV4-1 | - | CASSQDTNTGELFF | TGCGCCAGCAGCCAAGACACAAACACCGGGGAGCTGTTTTTT
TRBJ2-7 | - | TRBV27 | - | CASSPLDEPLVEQYF | TGTGCCAGCAGTCCCCTTGACGAACCCCTAGTCGAGCAGTACTTC
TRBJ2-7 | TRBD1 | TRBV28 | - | CASSRTGGVYEQYF | TGTGCCAGCAGTAGAACAGGGGGCGTTTACGAGCAGTACTTC
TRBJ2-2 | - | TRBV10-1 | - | CASSGWGAAGELFF | TGCGCCAGCAGTGGGTGGGGGGCGGCCGGGGAGCTGTTTTTT
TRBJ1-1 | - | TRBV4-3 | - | CASSQGSAFLSEAFF | TGCGCCAGCAGCCAAGGGAGCGCTTTTTTGTCTGAAGCTTTCTTT
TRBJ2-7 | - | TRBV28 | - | CASSSRDGASYEQYF | TGTGCCAGCAGTTCCCGGGACGGGGCCTCCTACGAGCAGTACTTC
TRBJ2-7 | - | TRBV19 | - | CASSVSLDLREQYF | TGTGCCAGTAGTGTCAGCTTGGATCTCCGCGAGCAGTACTTC
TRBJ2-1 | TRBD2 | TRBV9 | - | CASSADDRALAGPQNEQFF | TGTGCCAGCAGCGCCGATGACAGGGCTCTAGCGGGACCACAGAATGAGCAGTTCTTC
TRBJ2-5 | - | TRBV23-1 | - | CASSRELLDETQYF | TGCGCCAGCAGTCGCGAACTCCTGGACGAGACCCAGTACTTC
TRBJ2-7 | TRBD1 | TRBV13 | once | CASSLDNQGAGYEQYF | TGTGCCAGCAGCTTAGATAATCAGGGGGCAGGCTACGAGCAGTACTTC
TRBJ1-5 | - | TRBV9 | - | CASSVYGDSNQPQHF | TGTGCCAGCAGCGTTTACGGGGATAGCAATCAGCCCCAGCATTTT
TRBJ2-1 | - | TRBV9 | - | CASSSSGADYNEQFF | TGTGCCAGCAGTTCTTCAGGAGCGGATTACAATGAGCAGTTCTTC
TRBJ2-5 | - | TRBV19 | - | CASSIDLSWVVRQYF | TGTGCCAGTAGTATAGATCTAAGTTGGGTCGTAAGGCAGTACTTC
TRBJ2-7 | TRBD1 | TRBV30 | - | CAWTLQGAPSYEQYF | TGTGCCTGGACCCTCCAGGGGGCCCCTTCCTACGAGCAGTACTTC
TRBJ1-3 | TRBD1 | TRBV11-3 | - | CASSSDRAGNTIYF | TGTGCCAGCAGCTCGGACAGGGCTGGAAACACCATATATTTT
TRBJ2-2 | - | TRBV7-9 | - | CASSPWQGGNTGELFF | TGTGCCAGCAGCCCCTGGCAAGGGGGAAACACCGGGGAGCTGTTTTTT
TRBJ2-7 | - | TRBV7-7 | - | CASSPTDSYEQYF | TGTGCCAGCAGCCCGACTGACAGCTACGAGCAGTACTTC
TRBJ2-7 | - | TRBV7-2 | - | CASSLARGSPYEQYF | TGTGCCAGCAGCTTGGCCCGGGGATCCCCCTACGAGCAGTACTTC
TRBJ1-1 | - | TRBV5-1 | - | CASSPLRRAAEAFF | TGCGCCAGCAGCCCCCTCCGTAGGGCAGCTGAAGCTTTCTTT
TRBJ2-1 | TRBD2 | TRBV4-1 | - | CASSQDQGTSGANEQFF | TGCGCCAGCAGCCAAGATCAAGGAACTAGCGGGGCCAATGAGCAGTTCTTC
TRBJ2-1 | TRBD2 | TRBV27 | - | CASSLQGGLAYNEQFF | TGTGCCAGCAGTCTACAAGGCGGACTAGCCTACAATGAGCAGTTCTTC